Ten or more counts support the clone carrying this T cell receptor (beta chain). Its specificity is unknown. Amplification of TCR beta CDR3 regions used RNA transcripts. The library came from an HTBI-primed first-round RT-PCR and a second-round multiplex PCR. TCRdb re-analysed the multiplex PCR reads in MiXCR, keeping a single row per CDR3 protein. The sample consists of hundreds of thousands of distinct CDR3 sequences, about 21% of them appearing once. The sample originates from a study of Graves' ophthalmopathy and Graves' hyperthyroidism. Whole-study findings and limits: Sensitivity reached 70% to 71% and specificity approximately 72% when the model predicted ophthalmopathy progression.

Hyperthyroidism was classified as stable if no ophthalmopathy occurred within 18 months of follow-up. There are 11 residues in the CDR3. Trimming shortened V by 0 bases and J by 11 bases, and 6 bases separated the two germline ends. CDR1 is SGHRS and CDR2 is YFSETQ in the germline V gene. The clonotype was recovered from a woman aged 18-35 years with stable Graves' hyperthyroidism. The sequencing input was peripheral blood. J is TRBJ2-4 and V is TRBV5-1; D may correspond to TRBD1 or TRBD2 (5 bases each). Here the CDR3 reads CASSLGGVQYF. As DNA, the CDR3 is TGCGCCAGCAGCTTGGGAGGGGTTCAGTACTTC.